The source of this T cell receptor beta chain is a study of blood T cell repertoires in COVID-19. About the study: The cDNA or gDNA used as material had been derived from T cells, B-cell-depleted T cells, or PBMCs.

This CDR3 has 11 amino acids. Per the germline V gene, CDR1 is SNHLY and CDR2 is FYNNEI. V shed 7 bases and J shed 4 bases, with 8 bases lying between them. The data were produced by immunoSEQ multiplex PCR, yet TCRdb's version contains in-frame clones alone and is incomplete. This repertoire shows 220,000 or so clones, 80% to 90% found once; its top ten account for over 3%. Participants' own reports of clinical history determined their cohort assignment. The sequence came from a woman between 18 and 30 years old in a cohort exposed to, infected with or recovered from COVID-19 (not recorded which). Sequenced sample: PBMCs or T cells enriched from blood (not recorded which). The chain recombines TRBV2 with TRBJ2-7; D unclear. The CDR3: CASTRNYEQYF. The DNA for the CDR3 is TGTGCCAGCACCCGTAATTACGAGCAGTACTTC.